Listed here are 26 T cell receptor beta chains from one sample, sequenced in a study of blood T cell repertoires in COVID-19. Clones were read by immunoSEQ multiplex PCR, and TCRdb kept only the in-frame ones, dropping some. The profile shows under 55,000 clones, 78% of them singletons. The sequenced material came from PBMCs or T cells enriched from blood (not recorded which). The receptors come from a woman aged 45-59 years with acute COVID-19.

V is TRBV2 and J is TRBJ1-1; D perhaps matches TRBD1 (6 bases). Trimming pared 9 bases from V and 5 bases from J, leaving 13 bases between. The CDR3 totals 12 residues. Per the germline V gene, CDR1 is SNHLY and CDR2 is FYNNEI. The CDR3 is CARRQGQTEAFF. In DNA, the CDR3 is TGTGCCAGGAGGCAGGGGCAGACTGAAGCTTTCTTT. Full variable domain (remainder filled in from reference TRBV2 and TRBJ1-1): EPEVTQTPSHQVTQMGQEVILRCVPISNHLYFYWYRQILGQKVEFLVSFYNNEISEKSEIFDDQFSVERPDGSNFTLKIRSTKLEDSAMYFCARRQGQTEAFFGQGTRLTVV.

This clone was detected only a few times. This chain connects TRBV27 to TRBJ2-2; no reliable D call. The V gene's germline CDR1 is MNHEY and CDR2 SMNVEV (reference sequence). The CDR3 runs 15 residues. V was shortened by 2 bases and J by 2 bases, with 9 bases between the two germline ends. CDR3 loop: CASSLRQANTGELFF. CDR3 coding DNA: TGTGCCAGCAGTTTACGCCAGGCAAACACCGGGGAGCTGTTTTTT.

This clone was found once. The chain carries TRBV5-1 and TRBJ2-1; tentatively, D is TRBD1 (6 bases). Trimming cost V 3 bases and J 7 bases, with 26 bases left between them. Germline CDR1 and CDR2: SGHRS and YFSETQ. CDR3 length: 18 residues. The CDR3 DNA is TGCGCCAGCAGCTCACGCCCAACAGGGTTGGGGTTTACGAATGAGCAGTTCTTC. Translated: CASSSRPTGLGFTNEQFF.

The CDR3 DNA sequence: TGTGCCAGCAGCCGTAACTATCAAGAGACCCAGTACTTC. This codes for CASSRNYQETQYF. This rearrangement joins TRBV7-9 to TRBJ2-5; no clear D. CDR3 length: 13 residues. V was shortened by 5 bases and J by 2 bases, with 9 bases between the two germline ends. From germline, CDR1 is SEHNR and CDR2 FQNEAQ (reference sequence).

The V gene is TRBV30, the J gene TRBJ1-4, with D tentatively TRBD1 (5 bases). The CDR3 spans 13 residues. Trimming cost V 3 bases and J 7 bases, with 12 bases left between them. Germline CDR1 reads GTSNPN; CDR2 reads SVGIG (reference sequence). The CDR3 is CAWSRRGGEKLFF. Here the CDR3 DNA reads TGTGCCTGGAGCCGCCGCGGGGGTGAAAAACTGTTTTTT.

The CDR3 sequence: CASSQGTSGVYEQYF. CDR3 bases: TGTGCCAGCAGCCAAGGCACTAGCGGAGTCTACGAGCAGTACTTC. V and J are TRBV4-2 and TRBJ2-7; 8 bases fit TRBD2. CDR3 length: 15 amino acids. Germline trimming cut 1 base from V and 3 bases from J; bases unmatched to any gene: 5. CDR1 and CDR2 (germline): LGHNA, YNFKEQ.

The chain recombines TRBV2 with TRBJ2-7; 12 bases are a match to TRBD1. Looked up from germline, CDR1 is SNHLY and CDR2 is FYNNEI. V trimming: 5 bases; J trimming: 5 bases; junction bases outside the gene matches: 4. The CDR3 extends over 14 amino acids. The CDR3 DNA is TGTGCCAGCAGTTGGGACAGGGGGCTGGACGAGCAGTACTTC. Its protein is CASSWDRGLDEQYF.

The J gene is TRBJ2-7, the V gene TRBV4-1; TRBD1 aligns across 9 bases. Germline CDR1 reads MGHRA; CDR2 reads YSYEKL. The ends lost 0 bases at V and 6 bases at J; junction bases unmatched: 9. CDR3 length: 16 residues. CDR3 sequence: CASSQDLGTGSAEQYF. CDR3 nucleotide sequence: TGCGCCAGCAGCCAAGATCTAGGGACAGGGTCCGCCGAGCAGTACTTC.

This clone showed up just a few times. This chain uses TRBV6-4 with TRBJ1-1; TRBD1 agrees at 9 bases. J gave up 1 base and V 3 bases, and 3 bases lay outside the gene matches. CDR1 and CDR2 (germline): MRHNA, SNTAGT. The CDR3 spans 15 residues. The CDR3, as DNA: TGTGCCAGCAGTGATACGGACAGGGGGAACACTGAAGCTTTCTTT. Translating gives CASSDTDRGNTEAFF.

The chain recombines TRBV5-3 with TRBJ2-1, with TRBD2 matching over 15 bases. TRBV5-3 carries the ORF label, with uncertain function. The V segment lost 3 bases and the J segment 5 bases; nucleotides outside the gene matches: 3. This CDR3 comprises 16 residues. The CDR3 nucleotides read TGTGCCAGAAGCTCGGGACTAGCGGGGGGAAACAATGAGCAGTTCTTC. Translating it yields CARSSGLAGGNNEQFF.

The rearrangement joins TRBV28 to TRBJ2-7; TRBD2 might be the D (5 bases). The CDR3 length is 12 residues. Germline V gene data show CDR1 as MDHEN and CDR2 as SYDVKM. V dropped 7 bases and J dropped 5 bases, with 12 bases sitting between them. CDR3 loop: CASTSGLNEQYF. The CDR3, as DNA: TGTGCCAGCACTTCGGGGTTGAACGAGCAGTACTTC.

The rearrangement joins TRBV28 to TRBJ1-5; 8 positions match TRBD1. Germline values: CDR1 MDHEN, CDR2 SYDVKM. With V trimmed by 7 bases and J by 0 bases, 5 bases remained unmatched. The CDR3 runs 15 residues. The CDR3 protein is CASKRTGNSNQPQHF. The CDR3, as DNA: TGTGCCAGCAAACGGACAGGGAATAGCAATCAGCCCCAGCATTTT.

This chain links TRBV9 with TRBJ1-5, with D perhaps matching TRBD1 (6 bases). CDR1 is SGDLS and CDR2 is YYNGEE in the germline V gene. Trimming removed 3 bases from V and 0 bases from J, with 13 bases in between. The CDR3 covers 16 residues. The CDR3 loop is CASSASSTGSNQPQHF. Here the CDR3 DNA reads TGTGCCAGCAGCGCCAGCTCGACAGGTAGCAATCAGCCCCAGCATTTT.

The chain has TRBV6-1 and TRBJ2-3; TRBD2 matches 11 bases. Unmatched junction bases numbered 7, after V lost 0 bases and J lost 5 bases. CDR3 size: 17 residues. Germline V lookup: CDR1 MNHNS, CDR2 SASEGT. CDR3 region: CASSEAPELAGEDTQYF. The DNA of the CDR3 is TGTGCCAGCAGTGAAGCCCCTGAACTAGCGGGGGAAGATACGCAGTATTTT.

V and J are TRBV19 and TRBJ1-1; D might be TRBD1 (5 bases). V was trimmed by 7 bases and J by 8 bases, leaving 5 bases between them. Germline V gene lookup returns CDR1 LNHDA and CDR2 SQIVND (reference sequence). The CDR3 is 9 residues long. CDR3 sequence reads: CASKGEAFF. The CDR3 DNA is TGTGCCAGTAAGGGGGAAGCTTTCTTT.

This clone was picked up one time. The chain carries TRBV27 and TRBJ1-2; D unclear. The CDR3 is made up of 15 amino acids. Trimming removed 4 bases at V and 0 bases at J, with 12 bases between. Germline CDR1 is MNHEY and CDR2 is SMNVEV (reference sequence). The CDR3 DNA reads as TGTGCCAGCAGTTCGTATGGCACAGCTAACTATGGCTACACCTTC. It encodes CASSSYGTANYGYTF.

V gene TRBV6-5 combines with J gene TRBJ2-4; the match to TRBD2 covers 10 bases. The CDR3 consists of 15 residues. CDR1 and CDR2 from the germline V gene are MNHEY and SVGAGI. The V gene end was trimmed by 0 bases and the J gene end by 8 bases; junction bases not matched to a gene: 4. CDR3 sequence (DNA): TGTGCCAGCAGTTACTCAGCTAGCGGGGGCTACATTCAGTACTTC. Translated: CASSYSASGGYIQYF.

The chain recombines TRBV10-1 with TRBJ1-4, with a weak D call TRBD1 (5 bases). With 9 bases removed from V and 0 bases from J, the gap between germline ends came to 14 bases. CDR1 is WNHNN, CDR2 SYGVQD, per germline (reference sequence). The CDR3 has 15 amino acids. The CDR3 DNA is TGCGCCAGTTGGGGGGTAGTTGCAACTAATGAAAAACTGTTTTTT. Encoded protein: CASWGVVATNEKLFF.

This chain connects TRBV4-1 to TRBJ2-4; D perhaps matches TRBD1 (6 bases). This CDR3 is 19 amino acids long. Germline CDR1 is MGHRA and CDR2 is YSYEKL. V lost 4 bases to trimming and J lost 4 bases, with 26 bases between them. The CDR3 DNA is TGCGCCAGCAGCCTCAGCCTCCTTACAGGGAACCCCTTAAAAAACATTCAGTACTTC. Translated, it gives CASSLSLLTGNPLKNIQYF.

The rearrangement uses TRBV7-9 and TRBJ2-2; TRBD2 aligns across 11 bases. With V trimmed by 1 base and J by 4 bases, 8 bases remained unmatched. Germline CDR1 is SEHNR and CDR2 is FQNEAQ (reference sequence). CDR3 length: 18 residues. CDR3 in DNA: TGTGCCAGCAGCTTAGACCTACTAGCGGGGGTAACCACCGGGGAGCTGTTTTTT. It codes for CASSLDLLAGVTTGELFF.

The V call is TRBV18, the J call TRBJ1-1, with D perhaps TRBD1 (5 bases). Germline values: CDR1 KGHSH, CDR2 LQKENI. There are 15 residues in the CDR3. Trimming removed 3 bases at V and 3 bases at J, with 14 bases between. CDR3 DNA: TGTGCCAGCTCACCCCTCGGGACGGGGGACACTGAAGCTTTCTTT. Translation: CASSPLGTGDTEAFF.

J is TRBJ1-2 and V is TRBV9; 7 bases align to TRBD1. This CDR3 spans 12 amino acids. Trimming removed 3 bases from V and 10 bases from J; junction bases left unmatched: 6. Germline CDR1 reads SGDLS; CDR2 reads YYNGEE. The CDR3 DNA reads TGTGCCAGCAGCGCTCGGGACAGCGACTACACCTTC. It translates to CASSARDSDYTF. Complete variable domain (other parts from reference TRBV9 and TRBJ1-2): DSGVTQTPKHLITATGQRVTLRCSPRSGDLSVYWYQQSLDQGLQFLIQYYNGEERAKGNILERFSAQQFPDLHSELNLSSLELGDSALYFCASSARDSDYTFGSGTRLTVV.

J is TRBJ2-5 and V is TRBV29-1; 8 bases are shared with TRBD1. Germline V gives CDR1 SQVTM, CDR2 ANQGSEA. There are 14 residues in the CDR3. V trimming: 5 bases; J trimming: 2 bases; junction bases outside the gene matches: 7. The CDR3 protein is CSVIPTGEQETQYF. For the CDR3, the DNA is TGCAGCGTTATCCCGACAGGGGAGCAAGAGACCCAGTACTTC.

The genes are TRBV28 and TRBJ1-5, with D perhaps matching TRBD1 (5 bases). Trimming left V 6 bases short and J 6 bases short, with 18 bases between. Germline CDR1 and CDR2: MDHEN and SYDVKM. The CDR3 extends over 15 amino acids. The CDR3 DNA is TGTGCCAGCAGACCTAGTGGGGGGAGATCTCAGCCCCAGCATTTT. This encodes CASRPSGGRSQPQHF.

The genes are TRBV28 and TRBJ2-7, with a tentative D call TRBD2 (5 bases). CDR1 and CDR2 (germline): MDHEN, SYDVKM. This CDR3 contains 13 residues. V lost 6 bases to trimming and J lost 3 bases, with 12 bases between them. This CDR3 reads CASSPKGVYEQYF. The CDR3 DNA is TGTGCCAGCAGCCCTAAGGGAGTCTACGAGCAGTACTTC.

The sample holds a few counts of this clone. The J gene is TRBJ1-1, the V gene TRBV2; 7 bases agree with TRBD1. V gave up 10 bases and J gave up 1 base; unmatched junction bases: 15. The V gene's germline CDR1 is SNHLY and CDR2 FYNNEI. The CDR3 length is 16 residues. CDR3 sequence: CATRQGTRSRNTEAFF. In DNA, the CDR3 is TGTGCCACCCGACAGGGAACACGATCCAGGAACACTGAAGCTTTCTTT.